Each of the 10 T cell receptor beta chains below was sequenced from the same sample in a study of T cell responses to AZD1222 COVID-19 vaccine. Here immunoSEQ multiplex PCR was the method, and the copy in TCRdb shows in-frame clones only, minus some. The table has tens of thousands of clones, over 75% seen once. The sequenced sample was peripheral blood, obtained on day 0 of AZD1222 vaccination. These receptors came from an adult in good health.

Concerning this clone itself: The junction does not match germline at one end; this may be a read error. This chain uses TRBV5-1 with TRBJ2-1; D is tentatively TRBD1 or TRBD2 (5 bases each). This CDR3 region has 14 residues. In germline, CDR1 is SGHRS, CDR2 YFSETQ. CDR3: CTSSFRARGSEQFF. CDR3 DNA sequence: TGCACCAGCAGCTTCAGGGCCCGAGGGAGTGAGCAGTTCTTC.

This clone was recorded only once. This chain links TRBV15 with TRBJ1-1; D gene uncertain. With 3 bases removed from V and 4 bases from J, the gap between germline ends came to 12 bases. CDR3 length: 14 amino acids. CDR1 is LNHNV and CDR2 is YYDKDF in the germline V gene (reference sequence). In DNA, the CDR3 is TGTGCCACCAGCAGCAACGTAGGGATCACTGAAGCTTTCTTT. Amino acid sequence: CATSSNVGITEAFF. Using reference TRBV15 and TRBJ1-1 for the parts outside the CDR3, the full variable domain is DAMVIQNPRYQVTQFGKPVTLSCSQTLNHNVMYWYQQKSSQAPKLLFHYYDKDFNNEADTPDNFQSRRPNTSFCFLDIRSPGLGDTAMYLCATSSNVGITEAFFGQGTRLTVV.

This chain joins TRBV7-2 and TRBJ2-1; D not certain. V shed 4 bases and J shed 8 bases, with 12 bases lying between them. Germline CDR1 reads SGHTA; CDR2 reads FQGNSA. The CDR3 contains 13 residues. The CDR3 region is CASSSDRMDEQFF. The CDR3 DNA reads TGTGCCAGCAGCTCCGATCGCATGGATGAGCAGTTCTTC.

This clone occurred a few times. The J gene is TRBJ2-7, the V gene TRBV4-3, with 9 bases that match TRBD1. Trimming removed 1 base from V and 2 bases from J; junction bases left unmatched: 3. The CDR3 has 15 residues. Germline loops: CDR1 LGHNA, CDR2 YSLEER. The CDR3 sequence is CASSQVTGGTYEQYF. CDR3 nucleotide sequence: TGCGCCAGCAGCCAAGTGACAGGGGGGACCTACGAGCAGTACTTC.

The chain uses TRBV27 and TRBJ1-5, with 11 bases matching TRBD1. V dropped 3 bases and J dropped 4; count of bases not matched to a gene: 2. The CDR3 totals 15 residues. Per germline, CDR1 MNHEY and CDR2 SMNVEV (reference sequence). The CDR3: CASSFRDRGNQPQHF. The CDR3 DNA reads as TGTGCCAGCAGTTTCCGGGACAGGGGGAATCAGCCCCAGCATTTT.

The CDR3 loop reads CRPRPVTQYF. Here the CDR3 DNA reads TGCAGGCCCCGGCCAGTCACGCAGTATTTT. The V gene is TRBV20-1, the J gene TRBJ2-3; D gene ambiguous. Germline loops: CDR1 DFQATT, CDR2 SNEGSKA (reference sequence). There are 10 residues in the CDR3.

This chain uses TRBV6-5 with TRBJ1-1; D not resolved. The CDR3 consists of 13 residues. Germline V CDR1 and CDR2: MNHEY, SVGAGI. V gave up 3 bases and J gave up 5 bases, with 10 bases separating them. CDR3 nucleotide sequence: TGTGCCAGCAGTTATGGGCAGAGGACTGAAGCTTTCTTT. Encoded protein: CASSYGQRTEAFF.

The V call is TRBV28, the J call TRBJ1-6; 8 bases line up with TRBD1. Germline CDR1 reads MDHEN; CDR2 reads SYDVKM. This CDR3 spans 17 amino acids. J gave up 7 bases and V 2 bases, and 10 bases lay outside the gene matches. CDR3 DNA: TGTGCCAGCAGTTTACCAGGGGGCGAAAATACAAATTCACCCCTCCACTTT. It is translated as CASSLPGGENTNSPLHF.

The chain couples TRBV7-2 to TRBJ2-1, with TRBD2 as a possible D gene (5 bases). Trimming took off 3 bases at V and 16 bases at J, with 16 bases between the two ends. Germline V gives CDR1 SGHTA, CDR2 FQGNSA. CDR3 length: 12 residues. Here the CDR3 DNA reads TGTGCCAGCAGCTTTAACGGGATCCTGCTCTTCTTC. Residues: CASSFNGILLFF.

The gene calls are TRBV5-1 and TRBJ1-6, with a weak D call TRBD1 (6 bases). From germline, CDR1 is SGHRS and CDR2 YFSETQ. This CDR3 has 16 residues. Trimming shortened V by 1 base and J by 4 bases, and 12 bases separated the two germline ends. The chain's CDR3 is CASSLSGEPYNSPLHF. CDR3 bases: TGCGCCAGCAGCTTGTCAGGGGAGCCTTATAATTCACCCCTCCACTTT. The whole variable domain, filled in from reference TRBV5-1 and TRBJ1-6, reads KAGVTQTPRYLIKTRGQQVTLSCSPISGHRSVSWYQQTPGQGLQFLFEYFSETQRNKGNFPGRFSGRQFSNSRSEMNVSTLELGDSALYLCASSLSGEPYNSPLHFGNGTRLTVT.